This entry is about one T cell receptor beta chain. Which antigen it targets is not known. No base quality values were provided; no much bigger clone lies one nucleotide off. V gives up 0 bases and J gives up 8 bases, and the segment between their germline ends measures 11 bases. The CDR3 has 13 amino acids, counting the end cysteine and phenylalanine. Here the CDR3 DNA is all that survives: 39 bases in frame from base 1. The germline V gene (reference sequence) supplies CDR1 WNHNN and CDR2 SYGVQD. The data were taken from a study of T cell changes during pregnancy in multiple sclerosis (dated by TCRdb to the late 2010s). Some background on the complete study: The study examined how the T cell repertoire changed over the course of pregnancy in women with multiple sclerosis.

The method was the immunoSEQ multiplex PCR assay. In TCRdb, the immuneACCESS table is reduced to in-frame sequences with V and J assigned. These tables do not hold every clone; where another copy was compared, an unresolved V gene accounts for under half, and the others remain unexplained. The sample table contains 20,000 to 25,000 clones; only one count was recorded for 85% of them. Approximately 7.6% of the sample is in the top ten clones. The TCR sequence derives from a female donor with multiple sclerosis, enrolled in a pregnancy study. The sequencing used CD8+ T cells from peripheral blood mononuclear cells, collected before pregnancy. The chain was built from TRBV10-1 and TRBJ2-7, with TRBD1 tentatively as D gene (5 bases match). The CDR3 here reads CASSESGHTKQYF. The DNA is as follows: TGCGCCAGCAGTGAGTCGGGGCACACCAAGCAGTACTTC.